The 19 T cell receptor beta chains presented below share a single source sample, sequenced in a study of T cells in Graves' hyperthyroidism and ophthalmopathy. TCR beta CDR3 regions were amplified from RNA transcripts. HTBI primers drove first-round RT-PCR of the TCR CDR3. TCRdb recomputed calls from the multiplex PCR reads with MiXCR, one row per CDR3 protein. Here the sample spans a few hundred thousand distinct CDR3 sequences, about 20% being singletons. Sequenced material: blood. The receptors were sampled from a woman in her sixties or seventies with Graves' ophthalmopathy.

The V and J genes are TRBV6-1 and TRBJ2-1; TRBD1 aligns across 9 bases. V dropped 2 bases and J dropped 12; count of bases not matched to a gene: 23. This CDR3 comprises 19 residues. Germline V gives CDR1 MNHNS, CDR2 SASEGT. CDR3 sequence reads: CASSESGTGLMHGGVGQFF. The CDR3 coding sequence is TGTGCCAGCAGTGAATCCGGGACAGGGCTTATGCATGGTGGAGTCGGGCAGTTCTTC.

This sequence joins TRBV3-1 and TRBJ2-1, with TRBD2 matching 10 bases. The junction had 13 bases not matched to a gene; V was cut back by 1 base and J by 10 bases. The CDR3 is 17 amino acids. From germline, CDR1 is LGHDT and CDR2 YNNKEL (reference sequence). CDR3 nucleotide sequence: TGTGCCAGCAGCCAAGGCGGAGCGGGAGGGCCTCTGGGGGAGCAGTTCTTC. It encodes CASSQGGAGGPLGEQFF.

The genes are TRBV6-9 and TRBJ2-7; perhaps TRBD1 as D (6 bases). CDR3 size: 15 residues. CDR1 and CDR2 from the germline V gene are MNHGY and SVAAGI. Trimming removed 5 bases from V and 5 bases from J, with 19 bases in between. CDR3 amino acids: CASSHGGAGPNEQYF. In DNA, the CDR3 is TGTGCCAGCAGTCATGGGGGCGCGGGTCCGAACGAGCAGTACTTC.

The chain carries TRBV10-1 and TRBJ2-2, with D perhaps being TRBD1 or TRBD2 (5 bases each). The CDR3 has 14 amino acids. V gave up 7 bases and J gave up 8 bases, with 17 bases separating them. Germline loops: CDR1 WNHNN, CDR2 SYGVQD (reference sequence). In nucleotides, the CDR3 is TGCGCCAGCACGGACCGGCCGGGGCCAGGGGAGCTGTTTTTT. It specifies CASTDRPGPGELFF.

This chain links TRBV28 with TRBJ1-5; perhaps TRBD1 as D (5 bases). This CDR3 comprises 16 residues. The V end was cut by 10 bases, the J end by 5 bases, with 24 bases between. From germline, CDR1 is MDHEN and CDR2 SYDVKM. CDR3 coding DNA: TGTGCCACCAATGAATGGAAGGGGATGGGCGATCAGCCCCAGCATTTT. Its protein is CATNEWKGMGDQPQHF.

This clonotype was counted at least ten times. This chain uses TRBV7-2 with TRBJ1-2, with a tentative D call TRBD1 (6 bases). Trimming removed 4 bases at V and 3 bases at J, with 12 bases between. Germline V gene sequence: CDR1 SGHTA, CDR2 FQGNSA. CDR3 length: 14 amino acids. CDR3 in DNA: TGTGCCAGCAGCTCAGGGGTTCTGTACTATGGCTACACCTTC. This codes for CASSSGVLYYGYTF.

With respect to this clonotype: This may be a read error, as it is one base from a much larger clone. The chain is built from TRBV6-2 or TRBV6-3 and TRBJ2-2; 10 nucleotides agree with TRBD2. CDR3 length: 19 amino acids. Germline CDR1 reads MNHEY; CDR2 reads SVGEGT. The CDR3 DNA reads as TGTGCCAGCAGTTACTCGAGCCTAGCGGGAGTCTATGGCACCGGGGAGCCGTTTTTT. It is translated as CASSYSSLAGVYGTGEPFF.

This chain uses TRBV27 with TRBJ2-1; 10 nucleotides agree with TRBD2. V shed 9 bases, J shed 8 bases, and the junction held 19 bases outside the gene matches. The CDR3 loop spans 17 amino acids. Germline V lookup: CDR1 MNHEY, CDR2 SMNVEV (reference sequence). CDR3 coding DNA: TGTGCCAGTTCGTCCCTTTATCCGGGACTAGCGATCTATGAGCAGTTCTTC. Translating gives CASSSLYPGLAIYEQFF.

The chain carries TRBV30 and TRBJ1-5, with TRBD1 identical over 10 bases. The CDR3 contains 14 residues. Per the germline V gene, CDR1 is GTSNPN and CDR2 is SVGIG (reference sequence). V lost 2 bases, J lost 6 bases, and 4 bases stayed unmatched. The chain's CDR3 is CAWSPGQGLQPQHF. The CDR3 nucleotides read TGTGCCTGGAGTCCGGGACAGGGGCTTCAGCCCCAGCATTTT.

A few counts support this clonotype. V and J are TRBV20-1 and TRBJ2-1, with 15 bases identical to TRBD2. The length of the CDR3 is 19 residues. Germline CDR1 reads DFQATT; CDR2 reads SNEGSKA (reference sequence). With V trimmed by 0 bases and J by 0 bases, 6 bases remained unmatched. In nucleotides, the CDR3 is TGCAGTGCTAGAGATTACGGGACTAGCGGGAGGAGCTCCTACAATGAGCAGTTCTTC. Protein product: CSARDYGTSGRSSYNEQFF.

This clonotype was seen a handful of times. The rearrangement links TRBV7-9 to TRBJ2-7, with TRBD2 matching over 12 bases. The CDR3 is 15 residues long. Germline V gene data show CDR1 as SEHNR and CDR2 as FQNEAQ (reference sequence). V gave up 4 bases and J gave up 3 bases; unmatched junction bases: 4. The CDR3 is CASSWTSGDSYEQYF. The CDR3 DNA follows: TGTGCCAGCAGCTGGACTAGCGGGGACAGCTACGAGCAGTACTTC.

This clonotype was picked up a small number of times. V is TRBV6-1 and J is TRBJ1-5; a weak D match, TRBD1 (6 bases). The V and J ends lost 3 bases and 7 bases respectively, with 10 bases between them. This CDR3 is 13 amino acids long. Germline CDR1 reads MNHNS; CDR2 reads SASEGT. The CDR3: CASSDPGVQPQHF. CDR3 nucleotide sequence: TGTGCCAGCAGTGATCCAGGGGTCCAGCCCCAGCATTTT.

The J gene is TRBJ2-7, the V gene TRBV7-3; D is possibly TRBD1 (5 bases). Trimming pared 4 bases from V and 0 bases from J, leaving 10 bases between. The V gene's germline CDR1 is SGHTA and CDR2 FQGTGA. The CDR3 sequence is 14 residues long. As DNA, the CDR3 is TGTGCCAGCAGCTATGCAGGGTCCTCCTACGAGCAGTACTTC. Translation: CASSYAGSSYEQYF.

This chain connects TRBV10-3 to TRBJ2-3, with TRBD2 matching 8 bases. This CDR3 comprises 15 residues. With V trimmed by 0 bases and J by 3 bases, 2 bases remained unmatched. Germline V gives CDR1 ENHRY, CDR2 SYGVKD. The CDR3 region has the DNA TGTGCCATCAGTGAGTCCGAGCGGGAGACAGATACGCAGTATTTT. Translation: CAISESERETDTQYF.

The chain recombines TRBV20-1 with TRBJ2-1, with a tentative D call TRBD2 (5 bases). Germline V gene sequence: CDR1 DFQATT, CDR2 SNEGSKA (reference sequence). This CDR3 region has 17 residues. Trimming removed 0 bases at V and 0 bases at J, with 15 bases between. CDR3 amino acids: CSARDPSGPSSYNEQFF. CDR3 DNA sequence: TGCAGTGCTAGAGATCCGAGCGGACCGAGCTCCTACAATGAGCAGTTCTTC.

This clonotype was picked up many times. V is TRBV7-2 and J is TRBJ2-1, with 14 bases identical to TRBD2. V shed 2 bases, J shed 9 bases, and the junction held 3 bases outside the gene matches. Germline loops: CDR1 SGHTA, CDR2 FQGNSA. CDR3 length: 15 residues. Here the CDR3 DNA reads TGTGCCAGCAGCTTACGACTAGCGGGAGGGGGTGAGCAGTTCTTC. This gives the protein CASSLRLAGGGEQFF.

This clonotype was seen more than once but under ten times. V and J are TRBV7-2 and TRBJ1-5; a weak D match, TRBD1 (5 bases). This CDR3 comprises 17 residues. The V gene lost 1 base and the J gene lost 0 bases, with 13 bases spanning the gap. CDR1 is SGHTA and CDR2 is FQGNSA in the germline V gene. This chain's CDR3 is CASSLVGGTTSNQPQHF. In nucleotides, the CDR3 is TGTGCCAGCAGCTTAGTGGGCGGGACCACTAGCAATCAGCCCCAGCATTTT.

This chain connects TRBV5-1 to TRBJ1-3, with 7 bases lining up with TRBD1. The CDR3 has 15 residues. Germline V gene data show CDR1 as SGHRS and CDR2 as YFSETQ. Trimming at V came to 2 bases and at J to 3 bases, leaving 5 bases not matched to a gene. CDR3 DNA: TGCGCCAGCAGCTTAACACAGGGGAATGGAAACACCATATATTTT. Its translation: CASSLTQGNGNTIYF.

This sequence joins TRBV5-1 and TRBJ2-3; 7 bases are a match to TRBD1. This CDR3 contains 14 residues. Germline V gene lookup returns CDR1 SGHRS and CDR2 YFSETQ. The V and J ends lost 3 bases and 5 bases, in that order; junction bases with no gene match: 6. CDR3 residues: CASSSTGSGDTQYF. The CDR3 region has the DNA TGCGCCAGCAGCTCGACAGGGAGCGGAGATACGCAGTATTTT.